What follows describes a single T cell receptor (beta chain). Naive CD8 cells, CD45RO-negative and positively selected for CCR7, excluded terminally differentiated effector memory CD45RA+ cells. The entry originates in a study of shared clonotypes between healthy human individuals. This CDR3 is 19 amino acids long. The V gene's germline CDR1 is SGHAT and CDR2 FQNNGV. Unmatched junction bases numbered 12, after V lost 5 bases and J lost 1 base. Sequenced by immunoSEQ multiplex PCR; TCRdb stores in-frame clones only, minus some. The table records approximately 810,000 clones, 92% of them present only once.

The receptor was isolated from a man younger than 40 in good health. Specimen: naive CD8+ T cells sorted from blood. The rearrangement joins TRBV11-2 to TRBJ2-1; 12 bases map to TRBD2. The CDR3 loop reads CASSINLAGGPTSYNEQFF. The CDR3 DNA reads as TGTGCCAGCAGCATAAATCTAGCGGGAGGGCCTACGTCCTACAATGAGCAGTTCTTC.